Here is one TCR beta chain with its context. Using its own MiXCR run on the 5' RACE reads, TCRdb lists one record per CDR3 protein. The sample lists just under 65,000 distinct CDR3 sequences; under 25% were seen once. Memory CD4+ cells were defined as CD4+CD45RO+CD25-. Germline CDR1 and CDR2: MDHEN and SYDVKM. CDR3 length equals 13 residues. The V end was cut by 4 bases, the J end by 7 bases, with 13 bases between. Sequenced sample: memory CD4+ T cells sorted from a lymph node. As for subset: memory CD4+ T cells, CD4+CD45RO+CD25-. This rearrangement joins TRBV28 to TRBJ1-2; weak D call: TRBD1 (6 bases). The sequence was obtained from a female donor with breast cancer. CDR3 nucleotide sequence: TGTGCCAGCAGTTCCATGGACAGCGGTGGCTACACCTTC. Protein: CASSSMDSGGYTF.